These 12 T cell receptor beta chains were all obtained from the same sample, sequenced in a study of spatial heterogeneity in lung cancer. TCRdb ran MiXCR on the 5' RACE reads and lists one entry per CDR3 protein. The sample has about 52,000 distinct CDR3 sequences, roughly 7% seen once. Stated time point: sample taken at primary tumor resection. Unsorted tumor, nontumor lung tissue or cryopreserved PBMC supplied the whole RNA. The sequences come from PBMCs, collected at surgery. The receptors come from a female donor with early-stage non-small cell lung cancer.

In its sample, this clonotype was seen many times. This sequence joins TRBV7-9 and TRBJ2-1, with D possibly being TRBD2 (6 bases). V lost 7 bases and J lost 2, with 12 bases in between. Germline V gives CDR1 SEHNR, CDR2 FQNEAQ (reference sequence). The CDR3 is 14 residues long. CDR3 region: CASTRDFTYNEQFF. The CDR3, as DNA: TGTGCCAGCACCCGGGACTTCACCTACAATGAGCAGTTCTTC.

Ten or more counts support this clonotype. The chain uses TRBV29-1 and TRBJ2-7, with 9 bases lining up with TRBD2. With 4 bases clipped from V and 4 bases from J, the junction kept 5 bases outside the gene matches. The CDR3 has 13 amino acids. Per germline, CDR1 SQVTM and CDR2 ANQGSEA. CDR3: CSVGPAGGYEQYF. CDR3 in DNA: TGCAGCGTTGGTCCGGCGGGGGGGTACGAGCAGTACTTC.

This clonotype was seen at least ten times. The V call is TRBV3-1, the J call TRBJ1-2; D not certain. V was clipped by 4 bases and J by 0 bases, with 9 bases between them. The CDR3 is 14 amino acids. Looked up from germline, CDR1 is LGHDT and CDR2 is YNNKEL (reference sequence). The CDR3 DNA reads TGTGCCAGCAGCCGGGGTGGAGCTAACTATGGCTACACCTTC. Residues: CASSRGGANYGYTF.

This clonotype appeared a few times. The CDR3 sequence is CASSFVQGILSEAFF. The DNA of the CDR3 is TGTGCCAGCAGCTTTGTACAGGGGATTCTCTCTGAAGCTTTCTTT. The chain uses TRBV7-6 and TRBJ1-1; TRBD1 matches at 7 bases. This CDR3 contains 15 residues. Unmatched junction bases numbered 10, after V lost 3 bases and J lost 6 bases. CDR1 is SGHVS and CDR2 is FNYEAQ in the germline V gene.

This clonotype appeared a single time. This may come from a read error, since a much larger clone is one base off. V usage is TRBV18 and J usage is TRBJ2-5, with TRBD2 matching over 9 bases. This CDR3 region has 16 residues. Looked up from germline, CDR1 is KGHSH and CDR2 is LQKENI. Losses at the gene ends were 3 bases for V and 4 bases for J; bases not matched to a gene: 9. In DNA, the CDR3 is TGTGCCAGCTCACCGACTAGCGGTTGGTACCTAGAGACCCAGTACTTC. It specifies CASSPTSGWYLETQYF.

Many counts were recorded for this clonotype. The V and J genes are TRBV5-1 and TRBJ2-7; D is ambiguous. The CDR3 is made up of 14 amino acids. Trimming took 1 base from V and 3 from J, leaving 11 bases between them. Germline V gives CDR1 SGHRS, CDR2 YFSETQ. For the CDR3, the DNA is TGCGCCAGCAGCTTGTCGTCTTGGAACTACGAGCAGTACTTC. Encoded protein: CASSLSSWNYEQYF.

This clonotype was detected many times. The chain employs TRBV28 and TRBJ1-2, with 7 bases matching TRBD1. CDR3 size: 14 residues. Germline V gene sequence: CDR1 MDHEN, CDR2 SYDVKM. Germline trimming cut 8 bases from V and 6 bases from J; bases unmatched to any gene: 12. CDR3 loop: CASAETGNENGYTF. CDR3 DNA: TGTGCCAGCGCCGAGACAGGGAATGAGAATGGCTACACCTTC.

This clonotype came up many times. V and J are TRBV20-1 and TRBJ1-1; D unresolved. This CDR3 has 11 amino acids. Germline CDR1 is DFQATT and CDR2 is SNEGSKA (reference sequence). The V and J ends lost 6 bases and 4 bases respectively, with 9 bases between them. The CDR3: CSAKSPTEAFF. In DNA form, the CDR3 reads TGCAGTGCGAAGAGCCCCACTGAAGCTTTCTTT.

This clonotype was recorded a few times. The CDR3 DNA reads as TGTGCCAGCAGCAACTACCCTAAGGCTAGCGCGGGTTTTTACAATGAGCAGTTCTTC. It codes for CASSNYPKASAGFYNEQFF. The chain recombines TRBV21-1 with TRBJ2-1; the tabulated D call, TRBD2, remains unverified against the DNA. TRBV21-1 is shown as a pseudogene. CDR3 size: 19 residues.

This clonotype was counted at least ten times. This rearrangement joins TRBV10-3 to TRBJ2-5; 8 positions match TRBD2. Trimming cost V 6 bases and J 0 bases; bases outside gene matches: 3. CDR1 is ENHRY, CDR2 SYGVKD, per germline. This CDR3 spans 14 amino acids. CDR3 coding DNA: TGTGCCATCAGCCCACTAGCGGACCAAGAGACCCAGTACTTC. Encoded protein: CAISPLADQETQYF.

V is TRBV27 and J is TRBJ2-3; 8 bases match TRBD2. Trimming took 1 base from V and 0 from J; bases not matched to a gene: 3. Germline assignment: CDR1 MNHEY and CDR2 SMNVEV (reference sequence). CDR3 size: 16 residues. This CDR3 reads CASSLFLAGSTDTQYF. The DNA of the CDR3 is TGTGCCAGCAGTTTATTCTTAGCGGGGAGCACAGATACGCAGTATTTT.

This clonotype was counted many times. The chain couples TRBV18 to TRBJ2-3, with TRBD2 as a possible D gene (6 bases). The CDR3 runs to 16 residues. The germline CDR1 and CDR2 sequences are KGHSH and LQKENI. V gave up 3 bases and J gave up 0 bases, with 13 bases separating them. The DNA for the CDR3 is TGTGCCAGCTCACCGAAACTAGCTTCGAGCACAGATACGCAGTATTTT. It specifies CASSPKLASSTDTQYF.